The sequence of this TCR beta chain was determined in a study of blood T cells in healthy people across ages. Study outcomes and limitations: Any conclusive comparison of naive versus antigen-experienced cells was prevented by using unsorted PBMCs. There was no known CMV status for donors, so expanded clonotype changes were possibly confounded.

Isolated PBMCs totaled at least 6.5 million in each sample. This CDR3 region has 16 residues. V was pared by 1 base and J by 2 bases, with 14 bases between. Germline assignment: CDR1 SGDLS and CDR2 YYNGEE. PCR was performed a second time for about 7 to 12 cycles using a sample-barcoded 5' primer and a J-beta primer mix. In TCRdb, the 5' RACE reads were re-called with MiXCR into one record per CDR3 protein. The sample lists about 680,000 distinct CDR3 sequences, 45% to 50% occurring once. A word on this clonotype: Its antigen remains unidentified.

V is TRBV9 and J is TRBJ2-3; a possible D gene is TRBD1 (6 bases). The TCR originated in an older woman in good health. Sequencing was performed on blood. CDR3 sequence: CASSVSSGVPTDTQYF. The DNA for the CDR3 is TGTGCCAGCAGCGTATCTTCAGGGGTTCCCACAGATACGCAGTATTTT.